This passage covers 24 T cell receptor beta chains from one sample sequenced in a study of cytomegalovirus exposure and HLA in healthy donors. It was with 60 Vbeta and 13 Jbeta primers that the PCR ran. Using immunoSEQ multiplex PCR, the repertoire was profiled, and TCRdb retains in-frame clones only, with some absent. Of some 170,000 clones in the sample, less than 90% were seen once. Sequences were obtained from PBMCs. These receptors were obtained from a man aged 45-60 years in good health and CMV-seropositive.

This rearrangement joins TRBV27 to TRBJ1-5; possible D gene TRBD1, 6 bases. V lost 7 bases and J 0 bases, leaving 13 bases between the germline ends. Germline-derived CDR1 and CDR2 are MNHEY and SMNVEV (reference sequence). The CDR3 has 15 residues. CDR3 loop: CASTRGRRSNQPQHF. CDR3 DNA: TGTGCCAGCACCAGGGGACGACGTAGCAATCAGCCCCAGCATTTT.

The rearrangement links TRBV7-3 to TRBJ2-1, with TRBD2 identical over 8 bases. Trimming took 1 base from V and 7 from J; bases not matched to a gene: 6. Germline CDR1 and CDR2: SGHTA and FQGTGA. This CDR3 has 15 residues. The CDR3 region is CASSLKAGVRNEQFF. The CDR3 coding sequence is TGTGCCAGCAGCTTAAAAGCGGGAGTACGTAATGAGCAGTTCTTC. Full variable domain (outside the CDR3, taken from reference TRBV7-3 and TRBJ2-1): GAGVSQTPSNKVTEKGKYVELRCDPISGHTALYWYRQSLGQGPEFLIYFQGTGAADDSGLPNDRFFAVRPEGSVSTLKIQRTERGDSAVYLCASSLKAGVRNEQFFGPGTRLTVL.

V and J are TRBV2 and TRBJ2-3, with D tentatively TRBD1 (5 bases). CDR1 and CDR2 from the germline V gene are SNHLY and FYNNEI. Trimming left V 6 bases short and J 1 base short, with 8 bases between. This CDR3 has 13 residues. CDR3 in DNA: TGTGCCAGCAGGGTACAGGGCACAGATACGCAGTATTTT. The encoded protein is CASRVQGTDTQYF. The variable domain in full, completed from reference TRBV2 and TRBJ2-3, reads EPEVTQTPSHQVTQMGQEVILRCVPISNHLYFYWYRQILGQKVEFLVSFYNNEISEKSEIFDDQFSVERPDGSNFTLKIRSTKLEDSAMYFCASRVQGTDTQYFGPGTRLTVL.

This clone was seen more than once but under ten times. DNA of the CDR3: TGTGCCAGCAGCCTACAGCCCCAGCATTTT. The encoded protein is CASSLQPQHF. V gene TRBV6-1 combines with J gene TRBJ1-5, with D unresolved. The germline CDR1 and CDR2 sequences are MNHNS and SASEGT. V shed 6 bases and J shed 7 bases, with 4 bases lying between them. The CDR3 has 10 amino acids.

The chain uses TRBV7-8 and TRBJ2-2, with 8 bases aligning to TRBD1. This CDR3 is 17 amino acids long. Germline values: CDR1 SGHVS, CDR2 FQNEAQ. V was clipped by 5 bases and J by 5 bases; unmatched bases: 13. In nucleotides, the CDR3 is TGTGCCAGCAGCGCAGGACAGGGCGTGGTGAGGACCGGGGAGCTGTTTTTT. The encoded protein is CASSAGQGVVRTGELFF.

The J gene is TRBJ1-4, the V gene TRBV4-2, with TRBD1 identical over 9 bases. CDR3 length: 15 residues. The germline CDR1 and CDR2 sequences are LGHNA and YNFKEQ. J lost 6 bases, V lost 3 bases, and 5 bases had no gene match. The CDR3 sequence: CASSQGDRVDEKLFF. The CDR3 nucleotides are TGTGCCAGCAGCCAGGGGGACAGGGTCGATGAAAAACTGTTTTTT.

The chain uses TRBV29-1 and TRBJ2-2; tentatively, D is TRBD2 (6 bases). The CDR3 totals 14 residues. The germline CDR1 and CDR2 sequences are SQVTM and ANQGSEA. V lost 5 bases to trimming and J lost 0 bases, with 10 bases between them. The CDR3 here is CSVRRGTNTGELFF. The CDR3 coding sequence is TGCAGCGTTAGGAGGGGAACGAACACCGGGGAGCTGTTTTTT.

This clone was observed a few times. The rearrangement links TRBV2 to TRBJ1-3; a possible D gene is TRBD1 (5 bases). Germline CDR1 reads SNHLY; CDR2 reads FYNNEI. The CDR3 consists of 15 residues. The V and J ends lost 0 bases and 5 bases respectively, with 11 bases between them. CDR3 sequence: CASSEAIQGRNTIYF. DNA of the CDR3: TGTGCCAGCAGTGAAGCGATCCAGGGAAGAAACACCATATATTTT.

V and J are TRBV5-4 and TRBJ2-7; D may be TRBD1 (5 bases). The CDR3 covers 13 residues. Germline V gives CDR1 SGHNT, CDR2 YYREEE (reference sequence). Trimming shortened V by 0 bases and J by 4 bases, and 8 bases separated the two germline ends. CDR3 sequence reads: CASSLAPGYEQYF. CDR3 bases: TGTGCCAGCAGCTTGGCCCCAGGGTACGAGCAGTACTTC.

This chain joins TRBV9 and TRBJ2-3, with 8 nucleotides matching TRBD2. Germline V gives CDR1 SGDLS, CDR2 YYNGEE. Trimming at V came to 3 bases and at J to 2 bases, leaving 5 bases not matched to a gene. CDR3 length equals 15 residues. The CDR3 loop is CASSAILADTDTQYF. Here the CDR3 DNA reads TGTGCCAGCAGCGCCATACTAGCGGACACAGATACGCAGTATTTT.

The CDR3 loop reads CASSLGQNEAFF. Here the CDR3 DNA reads TGTGCCAGCAGCTTAGGACAGAATGAAGCTTTCTTT. The chain is built from TRBV7-9 and TRBJ1-1; D may be TRBD1 (5 bases). This CDR3 spans 12 amino acids. Germline lookup yields CDR1 SEHNR and CDR2 FQNEAQ (reference sequence). The germline V and J ends were trimmed by 1 base and 7 bases, with 7 bases remaining between them.

V is TRBV27 and J is TRBJ2-2; possible D gene TRBD1, 6 bases. The CDR3 consists of 17 residues. The ends were cut back, 1 base at V and 1 base at J, with 13 bases in the middle. Germline loops: CDR1 MNHEY, CDR2 SMNVEV (reference sequence). The CDR3 sequence is CASSLLTSRGNTGELFF. CDR3 bases: TGTGCCAGCAGTTTATTGACAAGCAGGGGGAACACCGGGGAGCTGTTTTTT.

This chain links TRBV5-4 with TRBJ2-3; 8 positions agree with TRBD1. Germline CDR1 reads SGHNT; CDR2 reads YYREEE (reference sequence). The junction had 9 bases not matched to a gene; V was cut back by 0 bases and J by 6 bases. The CDR3 is made up of 16 amino acids. CDR3 coding DNA: TGTGCCAGCAGCTTGGATCAGGGGGCGCTTTCCGATACGCAGTATTTT. It translates to CASSLDQGALSDTQYF.

The V call is TRBV6-6, the J call TRBJ1-5; D remains ambiguous. Germline V gene sequence: CDR1 MNHNY, CDR2 SVGAGI (reference sequence). CDR3 size: 14 residues. Trimming cost V 5 bases and J 3 bases, with 11 bases left between them. The CDR3 loop reads CASSLQTNNQPQHF. The CDR3 bases are TGTGCCAGCAGTCTCCAAACAAACAATCAGCCCCAGCATTTT.

V is TRBV28 and J is TRBJ1-5; the D gene is possibly TRBD1 (6 bases). This CDR3 is 14 amino acids long. V gave up 2 bases and J gave up 6 bases, with 11 bases separating them. CDR1 and CDR2 from the germline V gene are MDHEN and SYDVKM. CDR3 DNA: TGTGCCAGCAGTTTACGGGGGGCAGTTCAGCCCCAGCATTTT. Protein product: CASSLRGAVQPQHF.

In the case of this clone: The same CDR3 arises from other DNA sequences in this sample as well. The chain is built from TRBV10-3 and TRBJ2-5, with TRBD2 matching 12 bases. Germline V gives CDR1 ENHRY, CDR2 SYGVKD. The CDR3 is made up of 15 amino acids. The V segment lost 6 bases and the J segment 5 bases; nucleotides outside the gene matches: 7. DNA of the CDR3: TGTGCCATCAGCAGGACTAGCGGGAACTTGGAGACCCAGTACTTC. Its translation: CAISRTSGNLETQYF.

The chain links TRBV6-1 to TRBJ2-1, with no clear D. Germline CDR1 is MNHNS and CDR2 is SASEGT. V lost 4 bases and J lost 0, with 10 bases in between. The CDR3 contains 15 residues. The CDR3 is CASSGSTSSYNEQFF. DNA of the CDR3: TGTGCCAGCAGTGGTTCCACGAGCTCCTACAATGAGCAGTTCTTC.

The chain's CDR3 is CASSLGQGVEDTQYF. In DNA, the CDR3 is TGTGCCAGCAGCTTGGGACAGGGGGTTGAAGATACGCAGTATTTT. This chain uses TRBV5-8 with TRBJ2-3; 9 positions agree with TRBD1. The germline V gene encodes CDR1 SGHTS and CDR2 YDEGEE. V dropped 0 bases and J dropped 5; count of bases not matched to a gene: 4. There are 15 residues in the CDR3.

The V gene is TRBV2, the J gene TRBJ2-1; TRBD2 matches 10 bases. The length of the CDR3 is 16 residues. V shed 6 bases, J shed 3 bases, and the junction held 8 bases outside the gene matches. Germline V gene sequence: CDR1 SNHLY, CDR2 FYNNEI. The CDR3 is CASSLLAGLNYNEQFF. The CDR3 DNA reads as TGTGCCAGCAGCTTACTAGCGGGGCTGAACTACAATGAGCAGTTCTTC.

The V and J genes are TRBV7-6 and TRBJ2-2; D is possibly TRBD2 (6 bases). V was pared by 5 bases and J by 3 bases, with 13 bases between. Germline V lookup: CDR1 SGHVS, CDR2 FNYEAQ. The CDR3 length is 15 residues. The CDR3: CASSPRRGDTGELFF. CDR3 sequence (DNA): TGTGCCAGCAGCCCGAGGCGGGGAGACACCGGGGAGCTGTTTTTT.

The genes are TRBV7-9 and TRBJ2-3, with TRBD2 as a possible D gene (5 bases). The V gene lost 4 bases and the J gene lost 6 bases, with 17 bases spanning the gap. This CDR3 region has 15 residues. The germline V gene has CDR1 SEHNR and CDR2 FQNEAQ (reference sequence). The CDR3 loop reads CASSSPSGTRDTQYF. CDR3 nucleotides: TGTGCCAGCAGCTCTCCCAGCGGTACCAGGGATACGCAGTATTTT.

This clone has more than one count but fewer than ten. The sample contains more than one DNA sequence encoding this CDR3. The J gene is TRBJ2-7, the V gene TRBV28, with D possibly being TRBD2 (5 bases). In germline, CDR1 is MDHEN, CDR2 SYDVKM. V dropped 2 bases and J dropped 3 bases, with 8 bases sitting between them. The CDR3 runs to 13 residues. The CDR3 loop is CASSLAGGYEQYF. CDR3 sequence (DNA): TGTGCCAGCAGTTTAGCGGGTGGCTACGAGCAGTACTTC.

This rearrangement joins TRBV10-3 to TRBJ2-5, with 9 bases lining up with TRBD1. J was trimmed by 5 bases and V by 2 bases; bases with no gene match: 3. The CDR3 contains 14 residues. Looked up from germline, CDR1 is ENHRY and CDR2 is SYGVKD. Here the CDR3 DNA reads TGTGCCATCAGTGAGGACAGGGGGTGGGAGACCCAGTACTTC. Translation gives CAISEDRGWETQYF.

This chain connects TRBV18 to TRBJ2-1, with 7 bases fitting TRBD2. The CDR3 length is 13 residues. Germline V CDR1 and CDR2: KGHSH, LQKENI. Trimming at V came to 3 bases and at J to 6 bases, leaving 2 bases not matched to a gene. The DNA for the CDR3 is TGTGCCAGCTCACCCCCTAGCGGCAATGAGCAGTTCTTC. This encodes CASSPPSGNEQFF. Full variable domain (rest looked up from reference TRBV18 and TRBJ2-1): NAGVMQNPRHLVRRRGQEARLRCSPMKGHSHVYWYRQLPEEGLKFMVYLQKENIIDESGMPKERFSAEFPKEGPSILRIQQVVRGDSAAYFCASSPPSGNEQFFGPGTRLTVL.